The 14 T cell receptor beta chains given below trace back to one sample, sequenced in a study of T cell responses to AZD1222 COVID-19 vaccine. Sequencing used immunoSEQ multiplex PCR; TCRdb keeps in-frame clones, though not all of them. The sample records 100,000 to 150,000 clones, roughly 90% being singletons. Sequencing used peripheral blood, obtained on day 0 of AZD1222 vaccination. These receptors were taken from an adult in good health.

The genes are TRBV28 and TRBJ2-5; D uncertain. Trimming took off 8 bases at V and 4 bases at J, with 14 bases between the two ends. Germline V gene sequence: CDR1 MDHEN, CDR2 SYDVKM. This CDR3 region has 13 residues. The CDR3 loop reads CASSTPGLETQYF. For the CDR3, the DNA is TGTGCCAGCTCGACCCCAGGATTAGAGACCCAGTACTTC.

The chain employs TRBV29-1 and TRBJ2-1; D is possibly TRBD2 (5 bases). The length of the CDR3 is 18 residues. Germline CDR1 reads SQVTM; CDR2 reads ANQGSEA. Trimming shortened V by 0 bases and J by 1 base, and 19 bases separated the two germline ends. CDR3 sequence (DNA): TGCAGCGTTGAAGATCTTCGCAGGTACCCGGGGTCCTACAATGAGCAGTTCTTC. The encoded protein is CSVEDLRRYPGSYNEQFF.

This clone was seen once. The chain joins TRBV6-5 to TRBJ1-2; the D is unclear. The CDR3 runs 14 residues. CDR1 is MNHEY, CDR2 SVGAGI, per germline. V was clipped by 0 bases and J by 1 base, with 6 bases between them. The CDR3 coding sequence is TGTGCCAGCAGTTACTCGCGGGATAACTATGGCTACACCTTC. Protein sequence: CASSYSRDNYGYTF.

Written as DNA, the CDR3 is TGTGCCAGCAGGGGAGGGCCGCGTAAAGGTTCCTACGAGCAGTACTTC. This sequence encodes CASRGGPRKGSYEQYF. The chain combines TRBV5-4 with TRBJ2-7; 7 nucleotides agree with TRBD2. Germline-derived CDR1 and CDR2 are SGHNT and YYREEE (reference sequence). CDR3 length equals 16 residues. Trimming removed 5 bases from V and 1 base from J; junction bases left unmatched: 12.

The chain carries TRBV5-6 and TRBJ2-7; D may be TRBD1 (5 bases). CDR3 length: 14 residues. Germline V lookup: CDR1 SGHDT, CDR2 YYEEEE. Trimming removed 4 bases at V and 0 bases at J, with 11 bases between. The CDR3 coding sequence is TGTGCCAGCAGCCCCTTAGGGGACTCCTACGAGCAGTACTTC. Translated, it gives CASSPLGDSYEQYF.

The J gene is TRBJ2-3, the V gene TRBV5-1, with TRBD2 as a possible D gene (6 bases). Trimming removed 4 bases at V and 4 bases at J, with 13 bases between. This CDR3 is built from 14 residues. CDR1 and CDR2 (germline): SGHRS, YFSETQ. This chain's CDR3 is CASSGGTRADTQYF. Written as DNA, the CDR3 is TGCGCCAGCAGCGGAGGGACCCGGGCAGATACGCAGTATTTT. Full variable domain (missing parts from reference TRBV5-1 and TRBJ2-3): KAGVTQTPRYLIKTRGQQVTLSCSPISGHRSVSWYQQTPGQGLQFLFEYFSETQRNKGNFPGRFSGRQFSNSRSEMNVSTLELGDSALYLCASSGGTRADTQYFGPGTRLTVL.

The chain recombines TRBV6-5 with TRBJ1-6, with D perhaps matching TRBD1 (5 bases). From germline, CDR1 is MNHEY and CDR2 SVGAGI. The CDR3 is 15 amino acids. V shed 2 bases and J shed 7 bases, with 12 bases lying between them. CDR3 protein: CASSYEGSRNSPLHF. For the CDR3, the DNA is TGTGCCAGCAGTTACGAGGGGTCGAGGAATTCACCCCTCCACTTT.

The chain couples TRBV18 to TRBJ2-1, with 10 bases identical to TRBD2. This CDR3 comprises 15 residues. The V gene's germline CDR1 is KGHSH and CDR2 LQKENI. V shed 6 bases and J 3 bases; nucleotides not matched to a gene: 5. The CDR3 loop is CASSPSGGSYNEQFF. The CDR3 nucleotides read TGTGCCAGCTCCCCTAGCGGGGGTAGCTACAATGAGCAGTTCTTC.

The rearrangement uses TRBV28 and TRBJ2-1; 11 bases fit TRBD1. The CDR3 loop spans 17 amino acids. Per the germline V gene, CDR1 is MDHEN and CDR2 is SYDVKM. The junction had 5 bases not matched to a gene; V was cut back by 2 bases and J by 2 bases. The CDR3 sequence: CASSLRPGQGAYNEQFF. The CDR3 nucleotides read TGTGCCAGCAGTTTACGCCCGGGACAGGGGGCCTACAATGAGCAGTTCTTC. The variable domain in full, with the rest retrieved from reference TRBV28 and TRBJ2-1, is DVKVTQSSRYLVKRTGEKVFLECVQDMDHENMFWYRQDPGLGLRLIYFSYDVKMKEKGDIPEGYSVSREKKERFSLILESASTNQTSMYLCASSLRPGQGAYNEQFFGPGTRLTVL.

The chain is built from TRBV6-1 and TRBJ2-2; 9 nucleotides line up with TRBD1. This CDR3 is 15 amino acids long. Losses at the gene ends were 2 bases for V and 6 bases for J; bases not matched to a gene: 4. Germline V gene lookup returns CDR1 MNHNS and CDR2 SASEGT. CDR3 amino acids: CASSENRGLSGELFF. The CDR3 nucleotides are TGTGCCAGCAGTGAAAACAGGGGGCTCTCCGGGGAGCTGTTTTTT.

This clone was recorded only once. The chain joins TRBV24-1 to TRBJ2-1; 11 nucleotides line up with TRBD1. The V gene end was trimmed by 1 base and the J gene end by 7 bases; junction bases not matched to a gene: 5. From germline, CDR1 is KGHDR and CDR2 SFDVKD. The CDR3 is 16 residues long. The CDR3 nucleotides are TGTGCCACCAGTGATTTAGGGGACAGGGGGTTTAATGAGCAGTTCTTC. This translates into CATSDLGDRGFNEQFF.

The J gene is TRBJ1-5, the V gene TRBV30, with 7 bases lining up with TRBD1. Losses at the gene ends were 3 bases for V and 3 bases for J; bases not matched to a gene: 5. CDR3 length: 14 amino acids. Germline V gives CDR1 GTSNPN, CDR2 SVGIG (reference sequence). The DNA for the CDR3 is TGTGCCTGGAGGCTGACAGGGAACAATCAGCCCCAGCATTTT. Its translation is CAWRLTGNNQPQHF. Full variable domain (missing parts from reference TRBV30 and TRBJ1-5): SQTIHQWPATLVQPVGSPLSLECTVEGTSNPNLYWYRQAAGRGLQLLFYSVGIGQISSEVPQNLSASRPQDRQFILSSKKLLLSDSGFYLCAWRLTGNNQPQHFGDGTRLSIL.

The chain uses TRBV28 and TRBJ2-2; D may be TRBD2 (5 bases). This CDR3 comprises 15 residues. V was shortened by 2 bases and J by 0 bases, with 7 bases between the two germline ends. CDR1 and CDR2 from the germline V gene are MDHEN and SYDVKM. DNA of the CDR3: TGTGCCAGCAGTTTAGGAGGAGCGAACACCGGGGAGCTGTTTTTT. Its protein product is CASSLGGANTGELFF.

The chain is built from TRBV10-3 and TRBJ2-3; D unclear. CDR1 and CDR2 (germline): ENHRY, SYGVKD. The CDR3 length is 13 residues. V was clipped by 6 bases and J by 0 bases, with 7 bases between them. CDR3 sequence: CAIRPYSTDTQYF. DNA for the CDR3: TGTGCCATCAGGCCGTATAGCACAGATACGCAGTATTTT.